A single sample is the source of the 3 T cell receptor beta chains below, sequenced in a study of blood T cell repertoires in COVID-19. The protocol was immunoSEQ multiplex PCR, while the TCRdb copy is restricted to in-frame clones and leaves out a portion. This sample yields a few hundred thousand clones, of which approximately 85% are seen a single time; 0.7% to 0.9% belongs to the top ten. The sequencing input was peripheral blood. These receptors all come from a human donor with COVID-19, enrolled during active disease. The donor label of this sample is uncertain.

The chain combines TRBV19 with TRBJ1-2; no reliable D call. This CDR3 has 14 amino acids. Germline CDR1 and CDR2: LNHDA and SQIVND (reference sequence). V was clipped by 5 bases and J by 4 bases, with 14 bases between them. The CDR3 nucleotides read TGTGCCAGTAGTTCCCGGGGTGGCTCCTATGGCTACACCTTC. This gives the protein CASSSRGGSYGYTF.

The V gene is TRBV25-1, the J gene TRBJ1-1; D gene unclear. From germline, CDR1 is MGHDK and CDR2 SYGVNS. V was pared by 7 bases and J by 5 bases, with 17 bases between. The CDR3 sequence is 14 residues long. The chain's CDR3 is CASTTSGRPTEAFF. CDR3 DNA sequence: TGTGCCAGCACAACCTCAGGAAGACCAACTGAAGCTTTCTTT.

This sequence joins TRBV7-6 and TRBJ1-1; D remains unclear. V was trimmed by 2 bases and J by 4 bases, leaving 11 bases between them. Germline V lookup: CDR1 SGHVS, CDR2 FNYEAQ. This CDR3 region has 14 residues. The CDR3 bases are TGTGCCAGCAGCTTAAGGGCGGGATCCACTGAAGCTTTCTTT. Its translation is CASSLRAGSTEAFF. Looking up the rest from reference TRBV7-6 and TRBJ1-1 gives the full variable domain: GAGVSQSPRYKVTKRGQDVALRCDPISGHVSLYWYRQALGQGPEFLTYFNYEAQQDKSGLPNDRFSAERPEGSISTLTIQRTEQRDSAMYRCASSLRAGSTEAFFGQGTRLTVV.